Listed below are T cell receptor beta chains from one sample, sequenced in a study of CD8 T cells in ankylosing spondylitis. TCRdb re-called the 5' RACE reads with MiXCR, one entry per CDR3 protein. The table has about 150,000 distinct CDR3 sequences, approximately 44% seen once; the top ten hold about 15%. Sequences were obtained from synovial fluid, either unsorted or a sorted T cell fraction (not recorded which). These TCRs come from a male donor with ankylosing spondylitis. Each CDR3 is given with its conserved first and last residue. D genes are given only for firm matches. Rows give clone size only sometimes, using once, few, many, or a class for an expanded clone.

size	V	J	D	DNA	CDR3
-	TRBV7-9	TRBJ2-7	TRBD1	TGTGCCAGCAGCCCTGACAGGGATCAGTACTTC	CASSPDRDQYF
-	TRBV28	TRBJ2-1	-	TGTGCCAGCAGTCCCCCGGGAGGAGGGGGGTCCTACAATGAGCAGTTCTTC	CASSPPGGGGSYNEQFF
-	TRBV7-4	TRBJ2-5	TRBD1	TGTGCCAGCAGCTTAGTATCCGGGACAGAACCAAGAGAGGCCCAGTACTTC	CASSLVSGTEPREAQYF
few	TRBV28	TRBJ2-7	-	TGTGCCAGCAGTTTCCCTGGGGCCACCTACGAGCAGTACTTC	CASSFPGATYEQYF
-	TRBV28	TRBJ1-3	TRBD1	TGTGCCAGCAGTGGCCGGGACAGGGTGTTTTCGGGAAACACCATATATTTT	CASSGRDRVFSGNTIYF
-	TRBV5-1	TRBJ2-3	-	TGCGCCAGCAGTCGGGGACTTACTTTAGTGAGGACGCAGTATTTT	CASSRGLTLVRTQYF
once	TRBV6-2/TRBV6-3	TRBJ2-7	-	TGTGCCAGCAGTTACAAAGACACCTACGAGCAGTACTTC	CASSYKDTYEQYF
-	TRBV10-3	TRBJ2-7	-	TGTGCCATCAGTGAGCCAACGACTAGATCCGAGCAGTACTTC	CAISEPTTRSEQYF
once	TRBV27	TRBJ1-2	TRBD1	TGTGCCAGCAGTCCGCTGGCAGGGGGCCCCTATGGCTACACCTTC	CASSPLAGGPYGYTF
-	TRBV7-4	TRBJ2-2	-	TGTGCCAGCAGCTTAGCTCCGAGCGGATCGAACACCGGGGAGCTGTTTTTT	CASSLAPSGSNTGELFF
-	TRBV20-1	TRBJ2-1	TRBD1	TGCAGTGCTAGAGCGGACAGGGACGTCTGGAATGAGCAGTTCTTC	CSARADRDVWNEQFF
few	TRBV30	TRBJ2-2	-	TGTGCCTGGAGAGTTGGGGGAGTCGACACCGGGGAGCTGTTTTTT	CAWRVGGVDTGELFF
many	TRBV13	TRBJ2-7	-	TGTGCCAGCAGCCTACAGGTCTACGAGCAGTACTTC	CASSLQVYEQYF
-	TRBV4-3	TRBJ2-1	TRBD2	TGCGCCAGCAGCCAAGATATAGAAACAGCGGGAGAAAGGCGTCTTTTC	CASSQDIETAGERRLF
-	TRBV13	TRBJ2-3	-	TGTGCCAGCGAAGGTGGGTTAGATACGCAGTATTTT	CASEGGLDTQYF
-	TRBV7-9	TRBJ1-2	-	TGTGCCAGCAGCCCATGGAGTCGGATAATGTTTGGCTACACCTTC	CASSPWSRIMFGYTF
-	TRBV9	TRBJ2-7	TRBD1	TGTGCCAGCAGCGTATGGGACAGCGCTTACGAGCAGTACTTC	CASSVWDSAYEQYF
-	TRBV12-3/TRBV12-4	TRBJ2-3	TRBD1	TGTGCCAGCACCTGGACAGGGGGTCCAGATACGCAGTATTTT	CASTWTGGPDTQYF
-	TRBV20-1	TRBJ2-5	TRBD2	TGCAGTGCTAGATGGAGCGGGGGGCAAGAGACCCAGTACTTC	CSARWSGGQETQYF
-	TRBV27	TRBJ2-1	TRBD2	TGTGCCAGCAGTTTAAGCGGGATTGAGCAGTTCTTC	CASSLSGIEQFF
few	TRBV7-9	TRBJ2-2	TRBD2	TGTGCCAGCAGCTTGCCCGGACTAGCGGAGGGCACCGGGGAGCTGTTTTTT	CASSLPGLAEGTGELFF
-	TRBV7-6	TRBJ1-6	-	TGTGCCAGCAGCTTAGCGCAATATTCACCCCTCCACTTT	CASSLAQYSPLHF
-	TRBV20-1	TRBJ2-7	TRBD1	TGCAGTGGTGTTACAGGGGAGCCCCACGAGCAGTACTTC	CSGVTGEPHEQYF
-	TRBV28	TRBJ2-1	TRBD2	TGTGCCAGCGGGATTCGGGACTATGATGAGCAGTTCTTC	CASGIRDYDEQFF
-	TRBV27	TRBJ2-3	-	TGTGCCAGCAGTTTATTCGGGGGCCTAGGGACAGATACGCAGTATTTT	CASSLFGGLGTDTQYF
-	TRBV15	TRBJ1-2	-	TGTGCCACCAGCAGAGAGGCAGCCAATAACTATGGCTACACCTTC	CATSREAANNYGYTF
-	TRBV5-8	TRBJ1-5	-	TGTGCCAGCAGCCAAAACATTGCGGATCAGCCCCAGCATTTT	CASSQNIADQPQHF
few	TRBV28	TRBJ2-3	TRBD2	TGTGCCAGCAGTTTAGAACTAGCGGGAGCCCTGGGGGATACGCAGTATTTT	CASSLELAGALGDTQYF
-	TRBV20-1	TRBJ2-3	TRBD2	TGCAGTGCTAGGACGTGGCAGCGGGGTGGGACAGATACGCAGTATTTT	CSARTWQRGGTDTQYF
few	TRBV11-2	TRBJ2-1	-	TGTGCCAGCAGCCAAAGGGGTGGAGGGATAAGGAATGAGCAGTTCTTC	CASSQRGGGIRNEQFF
-	TRBV20-1	TRBJ2-1	-	TGCAGTGCTAGAGCGGAGCTAGATTACAATGAGCAGTTCTTC	CSARAELDYNEQFF
many	TRBV6-4	TRBJ1-5	-	TGTGCCAGCAGACCGACCGCGTGGTATAGCAATCAGCCCCAGCATTTT	CASRPTAWYSNQPQHF
few	TRBV25-1	TRBJ2-2	TRBD1	TGTGCCAGCAGTGAATCAGGGGGAGCCAACACCGGGGAGCTGTTTTTT	CASSESGGANTGELFF
-	TRBV10-3	TRBJ2-2	-	TGTGCCATCAGCTATAAGCGTAACACCGGGGAGCTGTTTTTT	CAISYKRNTGELFF
few	TRBV20-1	TRBJ2-7	TRBD1	TGCAGTGCTAGACATTCCGACAGGGGGTACGAGCAGTACTTC	CSARHSDRGYEQYF
-	TRBV29-1	TRBJ2-7	TRBD1	TGCAGCGTGGACCTTTCGGGACAGGGCCCCTACGAGCAGTACTTC	CSVDLSGQGPYEQYF
many	TRBV14	TRBJ1-1	-	TGTGCCAGCAGCCCACTTTCCTACAACACTGAAGCTTTCTTT	CASSPLSYNTEAFF
-	TRBV4-1	TRBJ2-7	-	TGCGCCAGCAGCCAAATTTCGACAGGTTACTACGAGCAGTACTTC	CASSQISTGYYEQYF
-	TRBV12-3/TRBV12-4	TRBJ1-2	TRBD1	TGTGCCAGCAGTCCCTACGACAGGGGGCGTTGGTATGGCTACACCTTC	CASSPYDRGRWYGYTF
few	TRBV20-1	TRBJ2-3	TRBD1	TGCAGTGCTAGAGGCCAACAGGGGTGGAGCACAGATACGCAGTATTTT	CSARGQQGWSTDTQYF
few	TRBV4-3	TRBJ1-4	-	TGCGCCAGCAGCCAAGTGGACGGATACAGGGACTCTCTCTATGAAAAACTGTTTTTT	CASSQVDGYRDSLYEKLFF
-	TRBV5-1	TRBJ1-3	-	TGCGCCAGCAGCTTGAAAAAGACAAATTCCCCCGGTCTCTCTGGAAACACCATATATTTT	CASSLKKTNSPGLSGNTIYF
-	TRBV11-2	TRBJ2-3	TRBD2	TGTGCCAGCAGCTTAGATGCCAGCGGGGCAGGGGATACGCAGTATTTT	CASSLDASGAGDTQYF
-	TRBV20-1	TRBJ2-1	TRBD2	TGCAGTGCTCCTCGGGGAGCACTAGCGGGAGGGCCTTTCTACAATGAGCAGTTCTTC	CSAPRGALAGGPFYNEQFF
-	TRBV10-3	TRBJ2-1	-	TGTGCCATCAGTGCACGGGTTTCAGGGGGGTCCTCGCTAGCTCGGTTTGTCCATGAGCAGTTCTTC	CAISARVSGGSSLARFVHEQFF
-	TRBV10-3	TRBJ2-2	-	TGTGCCATCAGAGGACTACGGTGGGAGAACACCGGGGAGCTGTTTTTT	CAIRGLRWENTGELFF
-	TRBV28	TRBJ1-2	TRBD1	TGTGCCAGCAGTTCGATTTTCGGGGGCAGGGGGCACTATGGCTACACCTTC	CASSSIFGGRGHYGYTF